This paragraph covers one TCR beta chain sequence. What it binds is not known. The data are from a study of T cell responses to AZD1222 COVID-19 vaccine. Germline assignment: CDR1 SQVTM and CDR2 ANQGSEA. V was pared by 5 bases and J by 3 bases, with 14 bases between. This CDR3 comprises 13 residues. The study, taken as a whole, reports: Once two AZD1222 doses were given, Spike-specific TCR breadth and depth went up. Donors, mostly white British, included more females; clonal diversity was possibly underestimated. Among AZD1222 vaccinees, only 6 or 7 were seropositive at baseline. The reported proportion of spike-specific TCRs targeting unmutated variant regions was nearly half.

The assay was immunoSEQ multiplex PCR, and TCRdb's table has in-frame clones only and misses some. The profile covers about 160,000 clones, with 90% appearing a single time and approximately 1.4% taken by the ten largest. The sequences come from peripheral blood, collected on day 0 of AZD1222 vaccination. V is TRBV29-1 and J is TRBJ2-7; tentatively, D is TRBD2 (5 bases). This receptor was obtained from an adult in good health. The CDR3: CSVLKPGNYEQYF. CDR3 bases: TGCAGCGTTTTGAAACCGGGGAACTACGAGCAGTACTTC.